This T cell receptor (beta chain) was identified during a study of early T cells in non-severe SARS-CoV-2 infection. For the study at large: Chains were unpaired, as sequencing was done on bulk RNA from unsorted whole blood. Findings of the study overall: The VDJdb matching leaned toward anti-spike CD8 responses and overlooked private and CD4 specificities.

Attached unique molecular identifiers marked individual cDNA molecules. TCRdb re-analysed the 5' RACE reads in MiXCR, keeping a single row per CDR3 protein. The data contain about 80,000 distinct CDR3 sequences, around 17% of them singletons. This clonotype appeared many times. Its antigen is unknown. The V gene lost 5 bases and the J gene lost 0 bases, with 11 bases spanning the gap. This CDR3 is 15 amino acids long. Germline V gene lookup returns CDR1 SGHKS and CDR2 YYEKEE (reference sequence). Sequencing was done on a sample of whole blood. The clonotype comes from an adult who was a healthcare worker with PCR-confirmed SARS-CoV-2 infection or an uninfected control (not recorded which). J is TRBJ2-2 and V is TRBV5-5; D perhaps matches TRBD2 (5 bases). The chain's CDR3 is CASRRTATNTGELFF. Written as DNA, the CDR3 is TGTGCCAGCAGACGGACTGCTACGAACACCGGGGAGCTGTTTTTT. Combining the CDR3 with reference TRBV5-5 and TRBJ2-2 gives the whole variable domain DAGVTQSPTHLIKTRGQQVTLRCSPISGHKSVSWYQQVLGQGPQFIFQYYEKEERGRGNFPDRFSARQFPNYSSELNVNALLLGDSALYLCASRRTATNTGELFFGEGSRLTVL.